The following is a TCR beta chain sequence with its context. Its antigen is still unknown. This entry belongs to a study of post-analysis software for immune sequencing data. Study-wide background: Relapsing-remitting, secondary progressive and progressive-relapsing multiple sclerosis were all included among the disease courses. Overall study findings and caveats: Samples made in the same batch grouped tightly together by F measure. Patients with multiple sclerosis recorded significantly lower normalized Chao1 diversity than controls, the study found. Among roughly 5 TRBV segments more frequent in patients than controls were TRBV5-6, TRBV5-1 and TRBV20-1.

Unique molecular identifiers had been added to the TCR beta cDNA libraries. A population of 1 to 10 million T cells gave rise to roughly 0.5 million cDNA molecules. TCRdb processed the PCR reads anew with MiXCR; each CDR3 protein has one entry. The sample records 750,000 to 950,000 distinct CDR3 sequences, about 57% being singletons. The germline gives CDR1 SGHAT, CDR2 FQNNGV. CDR3 length: 15 residues. V was clipped by 4 bases and J by 5 bases, with 18 bases between them. The V call is TRBV11-2, the J call TRBJ2-7, with D tentatively TRBD1 or TRBD2 (5 bases each). The sample was blood. The source is a girl aged 10 to 17 with multiple sclerosis. CDR3 sequence: CASSSFVTGTDEQYF. DNA for the CDR3: TGTGCCAGCAGCTCCTTCGTAACCGGGACGGACGAGCAGTACTTC.